The rows below give T cell receptor beta chains drawn from one sample of a study of T-cell reconstitution after alpha-beta-depleted transplantation in children. TCRdb re-analysed the PCR reads in MiXCR, keeping a single row per CDR3 protein. The sample records more than 200,000 distinct CDR3 sequences, more than 20% being singletons. The sequenced sample was PBMCs, obtained before TCRalphabeta/CD19-depleted stem cell transplant. These receptors all stem from a girl aged 2 to 10 with Fanconi anemia, due to receive a stem cell transplant. Each CDR3 is given with its conserved first and last residue. D genes are given only for firm matches. Only part of the rows carry a size: once, few, many, or a class if the clone is expanded.

v_gene	d_gene	j_gene	abundance	CDR3aa	CDR3nt
TRBV20-1	.	TRBJ2-7	.	CSARYHVGALTGYEQYF	TGCAGTGCTAGATACCACGTGGGAGCTCTAACGGGGTACGAGCAGTACTTC
TRBV20-1	TRBD2	TRBJ2-5	.	CSARDWTSGGAETQYF	TGCAGTGCTAGAGATTGGACTAGCGGGGGGGCCGAGACCCAGTACTTC
TRBV6-2/TRBV6-3	.	TRBJ2-1	.	CASSYPGSYNEQFF	TGTGCCAGCAGTTACCCGGGGTCCTACAATGAGCAGTTCTTC
TRBV11-1	TRBD2	TRBJ2-6	.	CASRLVNSSGPYSGANVLTF	TGTGCCAGCAGACTAGTCAACTCTAGCGGGCCCTACTCTGGGGCCAACGTCCTGACTTTC
TRBV29-1	TRBD2	TRBJ2-5	.	CSVIAGETQYF	TGCAGCGTTATAGCGGGGGAGACCCAGTACTTC
TRBV14	TRBD1	TRBJ2-4	.	CASSRYTGTGNIQYF	TGTGCCAGCAGCCGTTATACCGGGACAGGAAACATTCAGTACTTC
TRBV7-3	TRBD2	TRBJ2-2	many	CASSHPGLAGGELFF	TGTGCCAGCAGCCATCCGGGACTAGCGGGGGGGGAGCTGTTTTTT
TRBV15	.	TRBJ2-7	many	CATSRDRTVNYEQYF	TGTGCCACCAGCAGAGATCGGACGGTAAACTACGAGCAGTACTTC
TRBV2	TRBD1	TRBJ2-1	.	CASSELGTAHNEQFF	TGTGCCAGCAGTGAATTAGGGACAGCCCACAATGAGCAGTTCTTC
TRBV29-1	TRBD1	TRBJ2-7	many	CSVLTDRGRYEQYF	TGCAGCGTTCTTACGGACAGGGGCCGCTACGAGCAGTACTTC
TRBV14	TRBD2	TRBJ2-1	.	CASSRRAGGLDNEQFF	TGTGCCAGCAGCCGCCGGGCGGGAGGTCTAGACAATGAGCAGTTCTTC
TRBV20-1	.	TRBJ2-3	.	CSARSGERTDTQYF	TGCAGTGCTAGATCGGGAGAAAGGACAGATACGCAGTATTTT
TRBV7-9	.	TRBJ1-1	few	CASSAAGKNTEAFF	TGTGCCAGCAGCGCGGCAGGGAAGAACACTGAAGCTTTCTTT
TRBV5-1	.	TRBJ1-2	.	CASSFRGNYGYTF	TGCGCCAGCAGCTTTCGGGGTAACTATGGCTACACCTTC
TRBV7-6	.	TRBJ2-5	.	CASSSLELQETQYF	TGTGCCAGCAGCTCCCTGGAGCTTCAAGAGACCCAGTACTTC
TRBV21-1	.	TRBJ1-1	few	CASSTSTGGQAFF	TGTGCCAGCAGCACCTCGACGGGGGGGCAGGCTTTCTTT
TRBV27	TRBD1	TRBJ2-3	few	CASSLSKGQFTDTQYF	TGTGCCAGCAGTTTATCTAAGGGACAGTTCACAGATACGCAGTATTTT
TRBV9	.	TRBJ2-5	.	CASSVGPGAETQYF	TGTGCCAGCAGCGTAGGGCCGGGGGCAGAGACCCAGTACTTC
TRBV6-5	.	TRBJ2-1	.	CASSPRGDLLQFF	TGTGCCAGCAGTCCCAGGGGGGACCTTTTACAATTCTTC
TRBV29-1	.	TRBJ2-7	many	CSVLGQGSYEQYF	TGCAGCGTTTTGGGCCAGGGATCCTACGAGCAGTACTTC
TRBV12-3/TRBV12-4	TRBD2	TRBJ2-1	.	CASSFFSGGGLEQFF	TGTGCCAGCAGTTTTTTCAGCGGGGGGGGTCTTGAGCAGTTCTTC
TRBV5-1	.	TRBJ2-1	few	CASSLGIHNEQFF	TGCGCCAGCAGCTTGGGTATCCACAATGAGCAGTTCTTC
TRBV7-2	TRBD1	TRBJ1-2	.	CASSLDRADGYTF	TGTGCCAGCAGCCTGGACAGGGCGGACGGCTACACCTTC
TRBV29-1	TRBD1	TRBJ2-5	many	CSVDDRGYQETQYF	TGCAGCGTTGATGACAGGGGGTACCAAGAGACCCAGTACTTC
TRBV29-1	.	TRBJ2-5	.	CSVDWGETQYF	TGCAGCGTTGATTGGGGGGAGACCCAGTACTTC
TRBV5-1	TRBD1	TRBJ2-3	many	CASAGTAIDTQYF	TGCGCCAGCGCCGGGACAGCTATCGATACGCAGTATTTT
TRBV7-6	.	TRBJ2-3	.	CASSNQGGQTDTQYF	TGTGCCAGCAGCAACCAGGGGGGACAGACAGATACGCAGTATTTT
TRBV12-3/TRBV12-4	.	TRBJ2-3	many	CASSSLRGAGTDTQYF	TGTGCCAGCAGTTCCTTACGGGGGGCCGGCACAGATACGCAGTATTTT
TRBV21-1	.	TRBJ2-7	few	CASSKARVGQARYEQYF	TGTGCCAGCAGCAAAGCCCGCGTTGGACAGGCCAGATACGAGCAGTACTTC
TRBV12-5	TRBD2	TRBJ2-1	.	CASGLAGGEQFF	TGTGCTAGTGGTCTGGCGGGGGGGGAGCAGTTCTTC
TRBV6-5	TRBD2	TRBJ2-3	many	CASSYGGGVTDTQYF	TGTGCCAGCAGTTATGGCGGGGGAGTCACAGATACGCAGTATTTT
TRBV10-3	TRBD2	TRBJ2-1	once	CAISEPLETSGGNEQFF	TGTGCCATCAGTGAACCTTTAGAAACTAGCGGGGGAAATGAGCAGTTCTTC
TRBV7-2	TRBD2	TRBJ2-1	few	CASSLSGTSGYNEQFF	TGTGCCAGCAGCCTGTCCGGGACTAGCGGTTACAATGAGCAGTTCTTC
TRBV5-1	TRBD2	TRBJ2-7	.	CASSSGLAPSLSYEQYF	TGCGCCAGCAGCTCGGGACTAGCCCCTTCCCTCTCCTACGAGCAGTACTTC
TRBV29-1	TRBD2	TRBJ2-3	few	CSVDGASGFTDTQYF	TGCAGCGTTGATGGGGCTAGCGGCTTCACAGATACGCAGTATTTT
TRBV20-1	TRBD1	TRBJ2-1	few	CSAGKTGVVDFDQFF	TGCAGTGCTGGAAAGACAGGGGTTGTGGATTTTGATCAGTTCTTC
TRBV5-1	TRBD2	TRBJ2-4	.	CASSLSGGGNIQYF	TGCGCCAGCAGCTTGAGTGGGGGGGGAAACATTCAGTACTTC
TRBV11-2	.	TRBJ2-3	many	CALAQGDTQYF	TGTGCCCTAGCACAGGGAGATACGCAGTATTTT
TRBV6-1	.	TRBJ2-1	.	CAVCLEGAYNEQFF	TGTGCCGTCTGTCTGGAGGGGGCATACAATGAGCAGTTCTTC
TRBV29-1	TRBD1	TRBJ2-2	few	CSVELRQGAGTGELFF	TGCAGCGTTGAATTGAGACAGGGGGCTGGCACCGGGGAGCTGTTTTTT
TRBV6-5	.	TRBJ2-2	many	CASSYYGGRGTGELFF	TGTGCCAGCAGTTACTACGGGGGCCGGGGCACCGGGGAGCTGTTTTTT
TRBV20-1	.	TRBJ2-1	many	CSAPPKTKFNEQFF	TGCAGTGCTCCTCCCAAGACTAAGTTCAATGAGCAGTTCTTC
TRBV29-1	.	TRBJ2-1	many	CSVRSSYNEQFF	TGCAGCGTCCGTTCCTCGTACAATGAGCAGTTCTTC
TRBV4-2	TRBD2	TRBJ2-7	.	CASSPNGILAGVYEQYF	TGTGCCAGCAGTCCGAACGGGATACTAGCGGGAGTATACGAGCAGTACTTC
TRBV20-1	.	TRBJ2-5	.	CGRVYGETQYF	TGCGGCAGGGTCTACGGGGAGACCCAGTACTTC